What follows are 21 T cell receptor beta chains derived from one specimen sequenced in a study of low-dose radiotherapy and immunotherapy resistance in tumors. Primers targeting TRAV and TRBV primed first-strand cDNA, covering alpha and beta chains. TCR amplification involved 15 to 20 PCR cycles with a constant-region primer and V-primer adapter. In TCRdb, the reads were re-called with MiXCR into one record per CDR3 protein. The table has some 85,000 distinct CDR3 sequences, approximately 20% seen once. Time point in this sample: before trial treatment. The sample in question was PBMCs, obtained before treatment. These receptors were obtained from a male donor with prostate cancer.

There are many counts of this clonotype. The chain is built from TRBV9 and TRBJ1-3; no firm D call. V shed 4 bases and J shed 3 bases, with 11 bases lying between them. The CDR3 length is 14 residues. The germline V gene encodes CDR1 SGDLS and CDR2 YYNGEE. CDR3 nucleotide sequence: TGTGCCAGCAGCCCTAGAGCGGGTGGAAACACCATATATTTT. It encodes CASSPRAGGNTIYF.

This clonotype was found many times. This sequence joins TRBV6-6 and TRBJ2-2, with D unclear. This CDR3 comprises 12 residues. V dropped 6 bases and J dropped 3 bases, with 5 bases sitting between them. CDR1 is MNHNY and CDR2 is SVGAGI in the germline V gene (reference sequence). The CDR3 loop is CASRKDTGELFF. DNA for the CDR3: TGTGCCAGCAGAAAAGACACCGGGGAGCTGTTTTTT.

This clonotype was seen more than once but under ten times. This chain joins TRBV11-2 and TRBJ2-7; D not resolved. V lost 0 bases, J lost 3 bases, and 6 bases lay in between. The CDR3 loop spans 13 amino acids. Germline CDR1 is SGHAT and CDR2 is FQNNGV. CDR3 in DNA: TGTGCCAGCAGCTTAGATCACAACTACGAGCAGTACTTC. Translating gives CASSLDHNYEQYF. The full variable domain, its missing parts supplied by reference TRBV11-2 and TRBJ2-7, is EAGVAQSPRYKIIEKRQSVAFWCNPISGHATLYWYQQILGQGPKLLIQFQNNGVVDDSQLPKDRFSAERLKGVDSTLKIQPAKLEDSAVYLCASSLDHNYEQYFGPGTRLTVT.

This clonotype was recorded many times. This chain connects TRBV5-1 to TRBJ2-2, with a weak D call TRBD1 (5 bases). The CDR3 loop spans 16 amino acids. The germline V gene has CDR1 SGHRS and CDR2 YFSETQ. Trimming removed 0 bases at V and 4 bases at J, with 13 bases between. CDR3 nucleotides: TGCGCCAGCAGCTTGGGTGGGGCCCCGGGCACCGGGGAGCTGTTTTTT. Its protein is CASSLGGAPGTGELFF.

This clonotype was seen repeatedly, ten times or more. CDR3 in DNA: TGCGCCAGCAGCCACCGGGACGCGAACCCAATCTATGGCTACACCTTC. This codes for CASSHRDANPIYGYTF. This chain connects TRBV4-3 to TRBJ1-2; tentative D call: TRBD1 (5 bases). Germline CDR1 LGHNA, CDR2 YSLEER. V lost 3 bases and J lost 4, with 18 bases in between. The CDR3 spans 16 residues.

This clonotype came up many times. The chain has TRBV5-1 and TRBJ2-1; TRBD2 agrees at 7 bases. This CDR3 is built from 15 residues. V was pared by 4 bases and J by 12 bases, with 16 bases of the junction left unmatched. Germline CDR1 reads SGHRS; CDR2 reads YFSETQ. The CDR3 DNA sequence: TGCGCCAGCAGCCCTGGTTTGTGGCGGGAGCGGATGCAGTTCTTC. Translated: CASSPGLWRERMQFF.

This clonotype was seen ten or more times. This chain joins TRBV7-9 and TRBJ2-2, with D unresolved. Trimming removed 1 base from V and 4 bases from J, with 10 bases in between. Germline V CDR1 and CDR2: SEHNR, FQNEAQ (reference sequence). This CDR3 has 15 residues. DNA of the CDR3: TGTGCCAGCAGCTTAGTTGGTTTGGGCACCGGGGAGCTGTTTTTT. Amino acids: CASSLVGLGTGELFF.

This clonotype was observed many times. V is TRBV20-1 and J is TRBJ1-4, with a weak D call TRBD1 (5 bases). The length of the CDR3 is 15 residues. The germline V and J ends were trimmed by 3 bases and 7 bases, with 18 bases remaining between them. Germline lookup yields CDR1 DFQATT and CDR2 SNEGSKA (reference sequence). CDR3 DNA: TGCAGTGCTAGTCCCCAAACGGGGCGGAGTGAAAAACTGTTTTTT. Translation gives CSASPQTGRSEKLFF.

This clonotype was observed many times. CDR3 sequence: CASSQPSSGRNEQFF. Written as DNA, the CDR3 is TGCGCCAGCAGTCAACCTTCAAGCGGGCGGAATGAGCAGTTCTTC. J is TRBJ2-1 and V is TRBV23-1; TRBD2 is a possible D gene (6 bases). TRBV23-1 is known as an ORF, though its function is uncertain. V was cut by 2 bases and J by 7 bases, with 15 bases left in between. This CDR3 region has 15 residues.

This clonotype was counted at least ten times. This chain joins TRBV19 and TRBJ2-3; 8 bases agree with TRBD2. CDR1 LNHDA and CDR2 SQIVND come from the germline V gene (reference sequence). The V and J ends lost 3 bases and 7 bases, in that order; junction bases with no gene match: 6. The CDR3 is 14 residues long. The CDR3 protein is CASSMGLVRNTQYF. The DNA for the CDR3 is TGTGCCAGTAGTATGGGACTAGTGCGAAATACGCAGTATTTT.

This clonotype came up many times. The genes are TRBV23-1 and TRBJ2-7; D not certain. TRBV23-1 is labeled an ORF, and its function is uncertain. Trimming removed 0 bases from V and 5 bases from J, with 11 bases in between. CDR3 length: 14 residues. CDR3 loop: CASSQSEGPDEQYF. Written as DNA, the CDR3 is TGCGCCAGCAGTCAATCAGAAGGGCCCGACGAGCAGTACTTC.

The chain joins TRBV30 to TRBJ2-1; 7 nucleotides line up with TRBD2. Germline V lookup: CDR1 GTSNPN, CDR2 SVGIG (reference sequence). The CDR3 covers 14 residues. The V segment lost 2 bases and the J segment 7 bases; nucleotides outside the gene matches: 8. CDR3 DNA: TGTGCCTGGAGTCAGTTAGGGCGGGAGAATGAGCAGTTCTTC. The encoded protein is CAWSQLGRENEQFF.

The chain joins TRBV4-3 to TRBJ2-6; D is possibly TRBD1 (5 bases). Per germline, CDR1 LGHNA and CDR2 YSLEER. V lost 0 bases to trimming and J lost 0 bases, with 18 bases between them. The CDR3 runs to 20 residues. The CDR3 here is CASSQDRTTHISSGANVLTF. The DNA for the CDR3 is TGCGCCAGCAGCCAAGACCGGACAACCCACATAAGCTCTGGGGCCAACGTCCTGACTTTC.

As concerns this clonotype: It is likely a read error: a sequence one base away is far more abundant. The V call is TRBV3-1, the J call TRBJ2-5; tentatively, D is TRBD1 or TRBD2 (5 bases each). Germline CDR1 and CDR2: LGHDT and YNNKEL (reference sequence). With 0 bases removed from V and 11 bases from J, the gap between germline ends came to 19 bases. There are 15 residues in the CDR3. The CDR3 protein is CASSQERGLFNEQYF. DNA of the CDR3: TGTGCCAGCAGCCAAGAACGGGGCCTTTTTAATGAGCAGTACTTC.

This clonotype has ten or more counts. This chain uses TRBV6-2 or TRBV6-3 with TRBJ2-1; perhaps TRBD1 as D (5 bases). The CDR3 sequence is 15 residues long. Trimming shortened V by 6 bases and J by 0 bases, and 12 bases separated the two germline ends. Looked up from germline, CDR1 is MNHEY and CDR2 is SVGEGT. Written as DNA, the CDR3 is TGTGCCAGCAGAGAACGACAGTCCTCCTACAATGAGCAGTTCTTC. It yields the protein CASRERQSSYNEQFF.

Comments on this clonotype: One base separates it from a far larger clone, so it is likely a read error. CDR3 sequence: CASGSREFAEQFF. CDR3 nucleotides: TGTGCCAGCGGATCCAGGGAGTTTGCCGAGCAGTTCTTC. The chain joins TRBV2 to TRBJ2-1; tentatively, D is TRBD1 or TRBD2 (5 bases each). Germline V gene sequence: CDR1 SNHLY, CDR2 FYNNEI. The CDR3 contains 13 residues. The ends were cut back, 8 bases at V and 10 bases at J, with 18 bases in the middle.

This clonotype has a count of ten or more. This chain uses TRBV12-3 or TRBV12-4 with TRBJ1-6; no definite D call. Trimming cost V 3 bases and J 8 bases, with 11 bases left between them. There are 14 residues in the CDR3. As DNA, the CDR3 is TGTGCCAGCAGTTTGCGACATTTGGATTCACCCCTCCACTTT. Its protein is CASSLRHLDSPLHF.

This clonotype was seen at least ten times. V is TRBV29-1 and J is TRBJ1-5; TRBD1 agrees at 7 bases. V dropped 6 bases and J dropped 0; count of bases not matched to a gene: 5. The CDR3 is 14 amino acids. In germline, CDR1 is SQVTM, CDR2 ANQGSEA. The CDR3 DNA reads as TGCAGCGTATGGGACAGAAATAGCAATCAGCCCCAGCATTTT. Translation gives CSVWDRNSNQPQHF.

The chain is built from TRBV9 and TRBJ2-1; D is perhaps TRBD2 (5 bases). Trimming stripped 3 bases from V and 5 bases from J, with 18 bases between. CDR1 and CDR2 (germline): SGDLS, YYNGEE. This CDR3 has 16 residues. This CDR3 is CASSAGLRGPNNEQFF. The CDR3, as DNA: TGTGCCAGCAGCGCCGGACTCCGTGGCCCGAACAATGAGCAGTTCTTC. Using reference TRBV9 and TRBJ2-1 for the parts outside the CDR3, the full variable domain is DSGVTQTPKHLITATGQRVTLRCSPRSGDLSVYWYQQSLDQGLQFLIQYYNGEERAKGNILERFSAQQFPDLHSELNLSSLELGDSALYFCASSAGLRGPNNEQFFGPGTRLTVL.

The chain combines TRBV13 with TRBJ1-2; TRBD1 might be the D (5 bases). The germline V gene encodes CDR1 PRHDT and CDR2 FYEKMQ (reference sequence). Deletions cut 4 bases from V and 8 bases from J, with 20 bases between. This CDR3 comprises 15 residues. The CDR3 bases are TGTGCCAGCAGCTCGGGAGCCGGGGCTCTCGCAGGCTACACCTTC. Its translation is CASSSGAGALAGYTF.

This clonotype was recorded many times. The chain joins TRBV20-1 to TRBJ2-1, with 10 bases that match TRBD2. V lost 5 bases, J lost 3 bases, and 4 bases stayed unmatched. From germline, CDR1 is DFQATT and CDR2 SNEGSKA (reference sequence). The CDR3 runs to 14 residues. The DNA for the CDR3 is TGCAGTGCTCCCGGGACTAGCGACTACAATGAGCAGTTCTTC. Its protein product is CSAPGTSDYNEQFF.